Reported below is one TCR beta chain. Its specificity is not known. Use of 60 Vbeta and 13 Jbeta primers characterized the PCR. TCRdb's table, derived via immunoSEQ multiplex PCR, lists solely in-frame clones and lacks some. The sample has roughly 150,000 clones, around 80% seen once. Trimming stripped 8 bases from V and 1 base from J, with 8 bases between. This CDR3 spans 11 amino acids. Germline V gives CDR1 SQVTM, CDR2 ANQGSEA. The data originate from a study of cytomegalovirus exposure and HLA in healthy donors. About the research overall: HLA-typed donors contributed around 88 million unique TCRs, which were held in an early data release.

Although they were nominally healthy when sampled, donors likely had unrecorded immune exposures. Whole-study findings and limits: Specific recognition of CMV antigens was confirmed in vitro for a few chains (all CMV-associated). The HLA-A and HLA-B alleles of most subjects were reportedly predicted accurately from TCR beta sequences.

The gene calls are TRBV29-1 and TRBJ1-1, with a weak D call TRBD1 (5 bases). The sequence was obtained from a middle-aged man in good health and CMV-seropositive. The sample consisted of PBMCs. CDR3 amino acids: CSFGQNTEAFF. The CDR3 bases are TGCAGCTTTGGACAGAACACTGAAGCTTTCTTT.